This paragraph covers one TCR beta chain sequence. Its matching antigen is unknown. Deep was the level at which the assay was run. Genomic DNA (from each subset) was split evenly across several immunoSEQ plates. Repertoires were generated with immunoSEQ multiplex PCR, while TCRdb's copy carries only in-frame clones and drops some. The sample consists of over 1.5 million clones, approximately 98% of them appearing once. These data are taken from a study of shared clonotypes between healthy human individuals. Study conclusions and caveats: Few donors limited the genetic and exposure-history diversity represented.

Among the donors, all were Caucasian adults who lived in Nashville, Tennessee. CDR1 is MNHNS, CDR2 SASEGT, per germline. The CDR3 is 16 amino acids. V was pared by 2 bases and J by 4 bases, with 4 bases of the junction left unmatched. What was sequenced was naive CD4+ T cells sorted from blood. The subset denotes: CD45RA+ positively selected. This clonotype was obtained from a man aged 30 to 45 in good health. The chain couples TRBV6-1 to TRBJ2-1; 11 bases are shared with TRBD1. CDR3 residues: CASSETGTGGYNEQFF. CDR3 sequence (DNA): TGTGCCAGCAGTGAAACCGGGACAGGGGGTTACAATGAGCAGTTCTTC.